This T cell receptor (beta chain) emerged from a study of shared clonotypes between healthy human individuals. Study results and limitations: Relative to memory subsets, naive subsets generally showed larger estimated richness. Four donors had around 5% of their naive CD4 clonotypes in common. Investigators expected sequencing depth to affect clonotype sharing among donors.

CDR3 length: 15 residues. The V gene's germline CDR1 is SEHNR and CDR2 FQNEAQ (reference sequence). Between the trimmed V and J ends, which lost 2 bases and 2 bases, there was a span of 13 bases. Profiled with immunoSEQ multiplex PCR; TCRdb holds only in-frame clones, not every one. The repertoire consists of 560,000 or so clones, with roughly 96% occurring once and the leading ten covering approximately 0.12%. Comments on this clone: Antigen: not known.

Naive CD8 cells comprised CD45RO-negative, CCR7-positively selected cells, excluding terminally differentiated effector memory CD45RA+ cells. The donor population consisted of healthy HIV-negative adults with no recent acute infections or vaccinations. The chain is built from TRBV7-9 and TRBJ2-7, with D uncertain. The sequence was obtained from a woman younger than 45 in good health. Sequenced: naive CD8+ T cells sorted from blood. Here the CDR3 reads CASSLPGRTAYEQYF. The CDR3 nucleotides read TGTGCCAGCAGCTTACCAGGCCGGACCGCCTACGAGCAGTACTTC.